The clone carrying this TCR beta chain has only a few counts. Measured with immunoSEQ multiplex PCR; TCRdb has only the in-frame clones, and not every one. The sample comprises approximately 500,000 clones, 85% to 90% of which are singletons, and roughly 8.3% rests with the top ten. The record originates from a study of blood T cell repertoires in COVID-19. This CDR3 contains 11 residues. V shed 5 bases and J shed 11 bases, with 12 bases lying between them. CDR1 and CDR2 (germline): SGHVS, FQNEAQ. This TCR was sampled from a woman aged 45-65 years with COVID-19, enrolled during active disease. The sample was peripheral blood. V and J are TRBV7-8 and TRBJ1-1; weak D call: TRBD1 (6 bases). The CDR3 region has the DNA TGTGCCAGCAGCACCGGACAGATCGCTTTCTTT. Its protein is CASSTGQIAFF.